This TCR beta chain was recovered during a study of T cells after yellow fever vaccination. Looking at the study overall: Low-cell-number fractions were prepared with SMART-Seq v4 Ultra Low Input.

5'RACE template switching produced TCR cDNA carrying a universal primer site and UMIs. TCRdb re-called the 5' RACE reads through MiXCR, storing one row per CDR3 protein. Of 100,000 to 150,000 distinct CDR3 sequences in the sample, about 7.4% were seen once. General observations from the study: Subsequent booster samples again held most clones from primary vaccination (less than 98% CD4, roughly 88% CD8). FACS-sorted repertoires could contain abundant clonotypes contaminating from the bulk population.

This clonotype was counted at least ten times. Its antigen remains unknown. Germline V gene lookup returns CDR1 SGHTA and CDR2 FQGNSA. The CDR3 runs to 12 residues. Trimming left V 4 bases short and J 6 bases short, with 8 bases between. The clonotype originates from a man aged 18-30 years who received the YFV17D yellow fever vaccine. V is TRBV7-2 and J is TRBJ2-3; D uncertain. Here the sequenced sample was CD4+ T cells sorted from PBMCs, taken 10 to 11 days after the first yellow fever vaccination. Here the CDR3 DNA reads TGTGCCAGCAGCTCCCCTTCGGATACGCAGTATTTT. Translated, it gives CASSSPSDTQYF.